Reported below is one T cell receptor (beta chain). This sample was included in a study of glioma-infiltrating T cells after dendritic cell vaccination. Across the study: Glioblastoma patients came from Phase I and II dendritic cell vaccination trials.

Sequencing was performed with immunoSEQ multiplex PCR; in TCRdb, only in-frame clones are kept and a portion is missing. The sample lists about 90,000 clones; more than 75% were seen once. No glioblastoma patient carried an isocitrate dehydrogenase mutation. Germline CDR1 and CDR2: LGHNT and FRNRAP. The V and J ends lost 4 bases and 10 bases, in that order; junction bases with no gene match: 12. CDR3 length equals 15 residues. This receptor was taken from a human donor with glioblastoma. Sequences were derived from blood, sampled before dendritic cell vaccination. The V and J genes are TRBV12-5 and TRBJ2-1, with 8 bases aligning to TRBD2. The CDR3 DNA follows: TGTGCTAGTGGTTGGGAAAGCGGGAGTCTGAGGGAGCAGTTCTTC. Translated: CASGWESGSLREQFF.